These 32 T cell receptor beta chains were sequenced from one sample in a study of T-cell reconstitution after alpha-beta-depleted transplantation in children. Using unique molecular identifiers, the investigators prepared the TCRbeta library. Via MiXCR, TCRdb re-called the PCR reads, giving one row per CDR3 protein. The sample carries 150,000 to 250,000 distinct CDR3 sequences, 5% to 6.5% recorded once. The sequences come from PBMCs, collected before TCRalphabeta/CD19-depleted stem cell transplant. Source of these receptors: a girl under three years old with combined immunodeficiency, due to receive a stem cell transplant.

The CDR3 nucleotides are TGCAGTGCTAGACTAGCGGGAGGGGCCTACAATGAGCAGTTCTTC. Protein sequence: CSARLAGGAYNEQFF. The J gene is TRBJ2-1, the V gene TRBV20-1, with 12 nucleotides matching TRBD2. CDR3 length equals 15 residues. Germline V CDR1 and CDR2: DFQATT, SNEGSKA (reference sequence). V shed 2 bases and J 2 bases; nucleotides not matched to a gene: 1.

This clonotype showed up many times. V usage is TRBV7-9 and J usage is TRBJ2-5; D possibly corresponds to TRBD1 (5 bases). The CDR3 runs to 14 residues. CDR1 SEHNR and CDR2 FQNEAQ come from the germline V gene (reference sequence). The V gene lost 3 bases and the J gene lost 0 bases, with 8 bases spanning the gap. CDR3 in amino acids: CASSFQDNQETQYF. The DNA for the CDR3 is TGTGCCAGCAGCTTTCAGGACAACCAAGAGACCCAGTACTTC. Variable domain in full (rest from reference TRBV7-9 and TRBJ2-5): DTGVSQNPRHKITKRGQNVTFRCDPISEHNRLYWYRQTLGQGPEFLTYFQNEAQLEKSRLLSDRFSAERPKGSFSTLEIQRTEQGDSAMYLCASSFQDNQETQYFGPGTRLLVL.

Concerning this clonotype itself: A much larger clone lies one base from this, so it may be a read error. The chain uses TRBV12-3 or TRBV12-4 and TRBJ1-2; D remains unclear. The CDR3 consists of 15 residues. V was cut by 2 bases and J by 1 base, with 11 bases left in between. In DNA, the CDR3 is TGTGCCAGCAGTTTAAACGTCAACCGTAACTATGGCTACACCTTC. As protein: CASSLNVNRNYGYTF.

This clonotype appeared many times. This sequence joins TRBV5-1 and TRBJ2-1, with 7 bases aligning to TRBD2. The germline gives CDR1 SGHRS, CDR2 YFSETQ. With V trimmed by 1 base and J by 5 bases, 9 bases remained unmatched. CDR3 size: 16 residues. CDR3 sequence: CASSLTGGTRNNEQFF. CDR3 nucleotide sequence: TGCGCCAGCAGCTTGACGGGGGGAACTCGAAACAATGAGCAGTTCTTC.

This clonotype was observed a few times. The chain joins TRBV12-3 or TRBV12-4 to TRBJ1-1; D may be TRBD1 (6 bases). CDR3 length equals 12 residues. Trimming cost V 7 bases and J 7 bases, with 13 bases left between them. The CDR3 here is CASTGEGDEAFF. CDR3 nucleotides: TGTGCCAGCACAGGGGAGGGGGATGAAGCTTTCTTT.

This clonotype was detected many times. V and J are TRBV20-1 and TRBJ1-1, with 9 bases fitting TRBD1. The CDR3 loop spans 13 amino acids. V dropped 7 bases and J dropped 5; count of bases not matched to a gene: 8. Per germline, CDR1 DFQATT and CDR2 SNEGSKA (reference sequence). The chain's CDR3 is CSVVQGAGTEAFF. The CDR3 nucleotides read TGCAGTGTTGTACAGGGGGCTGGAACTGAAGCTTTCTTT.

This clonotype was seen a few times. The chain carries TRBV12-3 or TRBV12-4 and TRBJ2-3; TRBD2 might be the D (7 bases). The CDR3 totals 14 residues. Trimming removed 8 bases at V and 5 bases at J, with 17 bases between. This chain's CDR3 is CASGPGGSGDTQYF. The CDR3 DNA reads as TGTGCCAGCGGACCGGGGGGCAGTGGAGATACGCAGTATTTT.

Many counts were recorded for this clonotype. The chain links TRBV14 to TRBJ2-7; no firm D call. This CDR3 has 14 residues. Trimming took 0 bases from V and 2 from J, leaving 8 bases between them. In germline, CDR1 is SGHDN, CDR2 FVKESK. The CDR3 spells CASSQDLFPYEQYF. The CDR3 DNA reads TGTGCCAGCAGCCAAGATTTGTTCCCCTACGAGCAGTACTTC. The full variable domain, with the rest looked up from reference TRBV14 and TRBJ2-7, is EAGVTQFPSHSVIEKGQTVTLRCDPISGHDNLYWYRRVMGKEIKFLLHFVKESKQDESGMPNNRFLAERTGGTYSTLKVQPAELEDSGVYFCASSQDLFPYEQYFGPGTRLTVT.

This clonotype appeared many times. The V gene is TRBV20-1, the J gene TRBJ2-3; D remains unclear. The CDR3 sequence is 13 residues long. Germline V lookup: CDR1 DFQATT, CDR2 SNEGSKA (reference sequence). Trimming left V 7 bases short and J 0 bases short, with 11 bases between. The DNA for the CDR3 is TGCAGTGTCGAGGAGTTGAGCACAGATACGCAGTATTTT. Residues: CSVEELSTDTQYF.

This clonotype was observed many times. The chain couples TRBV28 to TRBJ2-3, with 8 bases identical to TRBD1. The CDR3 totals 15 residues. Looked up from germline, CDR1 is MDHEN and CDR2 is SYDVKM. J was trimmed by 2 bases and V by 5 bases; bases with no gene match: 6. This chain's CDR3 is CASSLDRGNTDTQYF. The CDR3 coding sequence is TGTGCCAGCAGTCTCGACAGGGGAAACACAGATACGCAGTATTTT.

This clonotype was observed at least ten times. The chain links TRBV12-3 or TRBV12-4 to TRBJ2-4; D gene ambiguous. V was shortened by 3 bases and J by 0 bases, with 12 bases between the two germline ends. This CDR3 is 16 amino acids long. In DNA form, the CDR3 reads TGTGCCAGCAGTTTTTTTGGAAACCTAGCCAAAAACATTCAGTACTTC. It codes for CASSFFGNLAKNIQYF.

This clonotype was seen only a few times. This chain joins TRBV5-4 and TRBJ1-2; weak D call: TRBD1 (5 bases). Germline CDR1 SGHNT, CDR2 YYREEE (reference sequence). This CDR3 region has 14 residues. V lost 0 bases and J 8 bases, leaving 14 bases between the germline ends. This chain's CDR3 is CASSLGGRSKGYTF. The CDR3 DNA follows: TGTGCCAGCAGCTTGGGGGGACGGTCTAAAGGCTACACCTTC.

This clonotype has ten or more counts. The CDR3 is CASSLPPSSYEQYF. CDR3 bases: TGTGCCAGCAGCTTGCCCCCTAGCAGCTACGAGCAGTACTTC. V and J are TRBV7-6 and TRBJ2-7; perhaps TRBD2 as D (5 bases). CDR1 and CDR2 (germline): SGHVS, FNYEAQ. The CDR3 length is 14 residues. The V gene lost 3 bases and the J gene lost 3 bases, with 12 bases spanning the gap.

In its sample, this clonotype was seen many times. CDR3 protein: CATSDNDRRPQTDSNTEAFF. The CDR3 DNA reads as TGTGCCACCAGTGACAACGACAGAAGGCCTCAGACAGATTCGAACACTGAAGCTTTCTTT. This chain joins TRBV24-1 and TRBJ1-1, with a weak D call TRBD1 (5 bases). The CDR3 contains 20 residues. Trimming stripped 4 bases from V and 1 base from J, with 27 bases between. CDR1 and CDR2 (germline): KGHDR, SFDVKD.

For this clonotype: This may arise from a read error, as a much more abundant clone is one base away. The CDR3: CSARPIAGYGSILFSNGQFF. Here the CDR3 DNA reads TGCAGTGCTAGACCCATAGCGGGATATGGGTCTATATTGTTCAGCAATGGGCAGTTCTTC. V is TRBV20-1 and J is TRBJ2-1, with 8 bases identical to TRBD2. The CDR3 has 20 amino acids. Germline V lookup: CDR1 DFQATT, CDR2 SNEGSKA (reference sequence).

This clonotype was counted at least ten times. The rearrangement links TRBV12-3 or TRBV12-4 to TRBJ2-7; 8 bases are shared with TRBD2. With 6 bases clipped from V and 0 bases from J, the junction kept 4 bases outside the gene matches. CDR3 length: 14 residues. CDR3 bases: TGTGCCAGCAGGCGGGGGGCAGACTCCTACGAGCAGTACTTC. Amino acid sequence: CASRRGADSYEQYF.

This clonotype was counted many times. CDR3 nucleotides: TGTGCCAGCAGTTTGTCCGGGACAGTCATTCGGGAGACCCAGTACTTC. Its translation: CASSLSGTVIRETQYF. V and J are TRBV28 and TRBJ2-5; 7 bases match TRBD1. Germline CDR1 MDHEN, CDR2 SYDVKM. This CDR3 spans 16 amino acids. V lost 3 bases to trimming and J lost 5 bases; unmatched junction nucleotides: 12.

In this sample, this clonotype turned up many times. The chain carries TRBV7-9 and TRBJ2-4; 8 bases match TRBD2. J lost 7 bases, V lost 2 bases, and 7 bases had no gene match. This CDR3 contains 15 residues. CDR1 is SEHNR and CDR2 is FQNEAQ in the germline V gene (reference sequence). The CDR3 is CASSLTLPGGNIQYF. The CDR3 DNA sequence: TGTGCCAGCAGCTTAACCTTGCCGGGGGGGAACATTCAGTACTTC.

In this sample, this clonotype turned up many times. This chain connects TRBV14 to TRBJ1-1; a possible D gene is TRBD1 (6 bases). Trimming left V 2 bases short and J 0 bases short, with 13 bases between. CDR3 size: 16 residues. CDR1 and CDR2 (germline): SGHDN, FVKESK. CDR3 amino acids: CASSQRQEGMNTEAFF. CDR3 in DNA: TGTGCCAGCAGCCAAAGACAGGAAGGAATGAACACTGAAGCTTTCTTT.

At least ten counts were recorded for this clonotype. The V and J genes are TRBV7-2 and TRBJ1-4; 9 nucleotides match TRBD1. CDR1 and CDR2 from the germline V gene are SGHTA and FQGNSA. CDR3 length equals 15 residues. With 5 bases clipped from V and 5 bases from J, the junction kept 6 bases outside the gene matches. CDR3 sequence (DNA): TGTGCCAGCAGCCCCTTGACAGGGGGAAATGAAAAACTGTTTTTT. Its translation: CASSPLTGGNEKLFF.

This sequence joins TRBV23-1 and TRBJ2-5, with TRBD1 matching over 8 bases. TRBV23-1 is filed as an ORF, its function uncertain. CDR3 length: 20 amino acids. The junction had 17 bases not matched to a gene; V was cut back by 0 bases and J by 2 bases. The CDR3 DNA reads TGCGCCAGCAGTCAATCCTCGCGCGATTGGGACAGGCGGACTCAAGAGACCCAGTACTTC. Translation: CASSQSSRDWDRRTQETQYF.

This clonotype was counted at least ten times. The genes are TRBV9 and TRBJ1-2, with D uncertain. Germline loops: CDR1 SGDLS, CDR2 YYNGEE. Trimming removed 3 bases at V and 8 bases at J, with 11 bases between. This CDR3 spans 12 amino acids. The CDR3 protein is CASSALEAGYTF. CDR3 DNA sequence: TGTGCCAGCAGCGCGTTAGAAGCAGGCTACACCTTC. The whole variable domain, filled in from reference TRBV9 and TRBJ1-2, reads DSGVTQTPKHLITATGQRVTLRCSPRSGDLSVYWYQQSLDQGLQFLIQYYNGEERAKGNILERFSAQQFPDLHSELNLSSLELGDSALYFCASSALEAGYTFGSGTRLTVV.

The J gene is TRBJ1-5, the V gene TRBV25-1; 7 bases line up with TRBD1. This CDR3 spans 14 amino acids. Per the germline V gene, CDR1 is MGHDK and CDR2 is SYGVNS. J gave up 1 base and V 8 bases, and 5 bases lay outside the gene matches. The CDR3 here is CASSQGRSNQPQHF. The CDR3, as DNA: TGTGCCAGCTCACAGGGGCGAAGCAATCAGCCCCAGCATTTT.

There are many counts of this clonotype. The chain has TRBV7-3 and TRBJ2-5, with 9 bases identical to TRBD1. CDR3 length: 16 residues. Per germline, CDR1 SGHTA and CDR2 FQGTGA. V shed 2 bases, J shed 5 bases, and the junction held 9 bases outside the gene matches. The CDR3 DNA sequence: TGTGCCAGCAGCTTACAAGGGACAGGGCTCTCCGAGACCCAGTACTTC. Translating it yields CASSLQGTGLSETQYF.

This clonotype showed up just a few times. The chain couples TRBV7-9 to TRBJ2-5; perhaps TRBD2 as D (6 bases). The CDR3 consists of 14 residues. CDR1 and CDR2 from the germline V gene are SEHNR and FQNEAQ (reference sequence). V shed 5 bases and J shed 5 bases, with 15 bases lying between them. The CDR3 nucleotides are TGTGCCAGCAGCACCACTAGCCCTGGGGAGACCCAGTACTTC. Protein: CASSTTSPGETQYF.

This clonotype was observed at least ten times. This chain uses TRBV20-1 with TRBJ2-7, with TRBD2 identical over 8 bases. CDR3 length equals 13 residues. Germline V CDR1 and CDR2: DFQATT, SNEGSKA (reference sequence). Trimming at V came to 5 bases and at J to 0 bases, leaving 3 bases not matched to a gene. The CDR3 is CSADSGTSYEQYF. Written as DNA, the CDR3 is TGCAGTGCTGATAGCGGGACCTCCTACGAGCAGTACTTC.

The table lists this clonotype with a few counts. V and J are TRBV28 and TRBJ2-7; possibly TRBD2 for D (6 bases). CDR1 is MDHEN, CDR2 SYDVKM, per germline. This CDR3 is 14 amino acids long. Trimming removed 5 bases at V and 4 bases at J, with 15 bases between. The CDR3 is CASSLFLGRYEQYF. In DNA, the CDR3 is TGTGCCAGCAGTCTTTTTTTGGGGAGGTACGAGCAGTACTTC. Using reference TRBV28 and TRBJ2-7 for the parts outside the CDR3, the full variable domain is DVKVTQSSRYLVKRTGEKVFLECVQDMDHENMFWYRQDPGLGLRLIYFSYDVKMKEKGDIPEGYSVSREKKERFSLILESASTNQTSMYLCASSLFLGRYEQYFGPGTRLTVT.

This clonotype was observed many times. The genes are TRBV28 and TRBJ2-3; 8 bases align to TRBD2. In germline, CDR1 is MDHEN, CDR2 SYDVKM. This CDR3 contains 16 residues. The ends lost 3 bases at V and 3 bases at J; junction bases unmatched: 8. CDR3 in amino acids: CASSFDGRVNTDTQYF. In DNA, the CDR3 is TGTGCCAGCAGTTTTGACGGGAGGGTCAATACAGATACGCAGTATTTT.

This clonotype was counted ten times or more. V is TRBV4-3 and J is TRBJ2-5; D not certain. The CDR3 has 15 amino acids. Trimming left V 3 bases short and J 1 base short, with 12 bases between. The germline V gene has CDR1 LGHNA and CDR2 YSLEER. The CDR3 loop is CASSHGVGLQETQYF. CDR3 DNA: TGCGCCAGCAGCCATGGTGTAGGGCTCCAAGAGACCCAGTACTTC.

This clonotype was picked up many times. The CDR3 is CASSKLAGGPNEQYF. CDR3 DNA sequence: TGTGCCAGCAGTAAACTAGCGGGAGGGCCCAACGAGCAGTACTTC. V usage is TRBV28 and J usage is TRBJ2-7, with 13 bases lining up with TRBD2. Germline CDR1 and CDR2: MDHEN and SYDVKM. CDR3 length: 15 amino acids. V shed 5 bases, J shed 5 bases, and the junction held 6 bases outside the gene matches.

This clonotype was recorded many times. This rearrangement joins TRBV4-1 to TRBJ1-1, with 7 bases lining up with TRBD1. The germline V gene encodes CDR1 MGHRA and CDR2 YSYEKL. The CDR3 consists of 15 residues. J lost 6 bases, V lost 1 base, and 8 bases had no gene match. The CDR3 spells CASSQGRGLGSEAFF. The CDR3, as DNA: TGCGCCAGCAGCCAAGGAAGGGGGCTTGGTTCTGAAGCTTTCTTT.

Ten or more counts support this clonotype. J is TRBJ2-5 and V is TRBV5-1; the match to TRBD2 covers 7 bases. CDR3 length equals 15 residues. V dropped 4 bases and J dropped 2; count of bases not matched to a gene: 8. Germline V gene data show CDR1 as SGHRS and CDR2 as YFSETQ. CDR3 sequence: CASSRLPGGQETQYF. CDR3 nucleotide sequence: TGCGCCAGCAGCCGTCTTCCGGGGGGACAAGAGACCCAGTACTTC.